The clone carrying this T cell receptor beta chain was seen many times. Its matching antigen is unknown. This record belongs to a study of regulatory T cells in long-lasting Graves disease. Time point of the sample: newly diagnosed GD, antithyroid drugs for less than 3 months. RNA isolated from PBMCs was used to make the TCR library. V shed 4 bases, J shed 4 bases, and the junction held 8 bases outside the gene matches. Germline CDR1 and CDR2: ENHRY and SYGVKD. The CDR3 has 16 residues. HTBI primers from iRepertoire and Arm-PCR of CDR3 regions yielded the TCR beta libraries. Each CDR3 protein is one row after TCRdb ran MiXCR on the multiplex PCR reads. The data show 440,000 or so distinct CDR3 sequences, about 16% seen once. Points from the study as a whole: Favored usage of TRBV28, TRBJ1-2 and TRBJ2-5 was recorded in persistent disease.

These sequences were also reported in another study, on T cells in Graves' hyperthyroidism and ophthalmopathy.

The source of this sequence is a woman aged 25 to 39 with Graves disease. The chain combines TRBV10-3 with TRBJ2-1; TRBD2 agrees at 9 bases. The sequences come from peripheral blood mononuclear cells (PBMCs), collected at new diagnosis, from a patient treated with antithyroid drugs. The CDR3 sequence: CAISGGGSGRYNEQFF. In DNA form, the CDR3 reads TGTGCCATCAGTGGTGGGGGTAGCGGGAGATACAATGAGCAGTTCTTC.